Below, 27 T cell receptor beta chains from the same sample are listed, as sequenced in a study of blood T cell repertoires in COVID-19. TCRdb keeps only in-frame clones here, not all; method: immunoSEQ multiplex PCR. The data show approximately 140,000 clones, 75% to 90% seen once. Material: peripheral blood. The receptors come from a woman aged 60-70 years with active or convalescent COVID-19.

J is TRBJ2-6 and V is TRBV9; a possible D gene is TRBD1 (5 bases). The CDR3 sequence is 19 residues long. Germline assignment: CDR1 SGDLS and CDR2 YYNGEE. Between the trimmed V and J ends, which lost 4 bases and 0 bases, there was a span of 20 bases. CDR3 nucleotide sequence: TGTGCCAGCAGCTCCCAAACAGGACGACCGAGCTCTGGGGCCAACGTCCTGACTTTC. As protein: CASSSQTGRPSSGANVLTF.

This clone was seen just once. The rearrangement joins TRBV12-3 or TRBV12-4 to TRBJ1-1, with unresolved D. The CDR3 runs 13 residues. V lost 3 bases, J lost 1 base, and 6 bases lay in between. DNA for the CDR3: TGTGCCAGCAGTTTCTCCTCGAACACTGAAGCTTTCTTT. Amino acids: CASSFSSNTEAFF.

The chain employs TRBV18 and TRBJ2-5; 9 bases are shared with TRBD1. This CDR3 has 16 amino acids. In germline, CDR1 is KGHSH, CDR2 LQKENI. Trimming took 3 bases from V and 5 from J; bases not matched to a gene: 10. CDR3 coding DNA: TGTGCCAGCTCACCCATCGGACAGGGGATGGGGGAGACCCAGTACTTC. Translating gives CASSPIGQGMGETQYF.

This chain links TRBV9 with TRBJ2-6; 12 nucleotides line up with TRBD1. J lost 0 bases, V lost 3 bases, and 10 bases had no gene match. CDR3 length: 20 amino acids. Germline loops: CDR1 SGDLS, CDR2 YYNGEE. The CDR3 reads CASSGGQGAFPRSGANVLTF. As DNA, the CDR3 is TGTGCCAGCAGCGGGGGACAGGGGGCATTCCCCCGCTCTGGGGCCAACGTCCTGACTTTC.

V gene TRBV7-2 combines with J gene TRBJ1-4, with D perhaps TRBD1 (6 bases). This CDR3 comprises 14 residues. V was pared by 5 bases and J by 4 bases, with 11 bases between. The germline V gene has CDR1 SGHTA and CDR2 FQGNSA. CDR3 residues: CASSPGVGNEKLFF. The CDR3 nucleotides read TGTGCCAGCAGCCCAGGGGTTGGTAATGAAAAACTGTTTTTT.

This clone was found once. The CDR3 reads CASSLESSYNSPLHF. DNA for the CDR3: TGCGCCAGCAGCTTGGAGAGCTCCTATAATTCACCCCTCCACTTT. The rearrangement uses TRBV5-1 and TRBJ1-6; D not certain. The length of the CDR3 is 15 residues. CDR1 is SGHRS, CDR2 YFSETQ, per germline. V lost 0 bases to trimming and J lost 0 bases, with 4 bases between them. Variable domain in full (rest from reference TRBV5-1 and TRBJ1-6): KAGVTQTPRYLIKTRGQQVTLSCSPISGHRSVSWYQQTPGQGLQFLFEYFSETQRNKGNFPGRFSGRQFSNSRSEMNVSTLELGDSALYLCASSLESSYNSPLHFGNGTRLTVT.

This chain links TRBV5-4 with TRBJ1-1; D may be TRBD1 (6 bases). With 3 bases removed from V and 5 bases from J, the gap between germline ends came to 11 bases. There are 13 residues in the CDR3. Germline V CDR1 and CDR2: SGHNT, YYREEE (reference sequence). CDR3 bases: TGTGCCAGCAGCTCCCAGGGGTCTACTGAAGCTTTCTTT. Its protein is CASSSQGSTEAFF.

J is TRBJ1-5 and V is TRBV18; D may be TRBD1 (5 bases). Trimming cost V 3 bases and J 0 bases, with 15 bases left between them. Germline-derived CDR1 and CDR2 are KGHSH and LQKENI. This CDR3 comprises 17 residues. The CDR3 DNA reads as TGTGCCAGCTCACCCAGGGTACAGGACTATAGCAATCAGCCCCAGCATTTT. Translating it yields CASSPRVQDYSNQPQHF.

The V call is TRBV6-6, the J call TRBJ1-5; 10 bases are shared with TRBD1. The CDR3 loop spans 14 amino acids. V lost 7 bases, J lost 7 bases, and 7 bases stayed unmatched. Germline V gives CDR1 MNHNY, CDR2 SVGAGI (reference sequence). CDR3 residues: CASTTGTGVQPQHF. DNA for the CDR3: TGTGCCAGCACCACCGGGACAGGGGTCCAGCCCCAGCATTTT.

This chain connects TRBV19 to TRBJ2-3; no clear D. The V gene lost 3 bases and the J gene lost 3 bases, with 4 bases spanning the gap. The V gene's germline CDR1 is LNHDA and CDR2 SQIVND (reference sequence). The CDR3 extends over 12 amino acids. DNA for the CDR3: TGTGCCAGTAGTATCAGGACAGATACGCAGTATTTT. It is translated as CASSIRTDTQYF.

V gene TRBV5-1 combines with J gene TRBJ1-2; no definite D call. Germline CDR1 reads SGHRS; CDR2 reads YFSETQ. This CDR3 has 14 residues. Trimming left V 4 bases short and J 5 bases short, with 15 bases between. CDR3 sequence: CASSPTSERYGYTF. The CDR3 bases are TGCGCCAGCAGCCCCACCAGTGAGAGGTATGGCTACACCTTC. Variable domain in full (rest from reference TRBV5-1 and TRBJ1-2): KAGVTQTPRYLIKTRGQQVTLSCSPISGHRSVSWYQQTPGQGLQFLFEYFSETQRNKGNFPGRFSGRQFSNSRSEMNVSTLELGDSALYLCASSPTSERYGYTFGSGTRLTVV.

This clone was detected only a few times. CDR3 protein: CSLRAGPGNTIYF. The CDR3 coding sequence is TGCAGCCTTCGGGCAGGGCCTGGAAACACCATATATTTT. This chain connects TRBV29-1 to TRBJ1-3; possible D gene TRBD1, 5 bases. Deletions cut 8 bases from V and 2 bases from J, with 13 bases between. The germline CDR1 and CDR2 sequences are SQVTM and ANQGSEA. The length of the CDR3 is 13 residues.

This rearrangement joins TRBV27 to TRBJ2-1, with D possibly matching TRBD2 (6 bases). Germline CDR1 reads MNHEY; CDR2 reads SMNVEV (reference sequence). V was cut by 6 bases and J by 2 bases, with 20 bases left in between. This CDR3 contains 17 residues. The CDR3 loop reads CASRTVRGPHAYNEQFF. The CDR3 DNA is TGTGCCAGCAGAACGGTGCGGGGACCCCACGCCTACAATGAGCAGTTCTTC.

The chain joins TRBV15 to TRBJ2-7, with 11 positions matching TRBD1. The CDR3 runs to 14 residues. Germline loops: CDR1 LNHNV, CDR2 YYDKDF (reference sequence). V trimming: 4 bases; J trimming: 4 bases; junction bases outside the gene matches: 3. The CDR3 loop reads CATSNGQGAYEQYF. DNA of the CDR3: TGTGCCACCAGCAATGGACAGGGGGCTTACGAGCAGTACTTC.

The table lists this clone with a few counts. The rearrangement uses TRBV11-2 and TRBJ1-1; TRBD1 matches at 7 bases. This CDR3 has 14 amino acids. CDR1 is SGHAT and CDR2 is FQNNGV in the germline V gene. J lost 1 base, V lost 8 bases, and 7 bases had no gene match. Written as DNA, the CDR3 is TGTGCCAGCGGGCTAGGGGGCCAGAACACTGAAGCTTTCTTT. It encodes CASGLGGQNTEAFF. Looking up the rest from reference TRBV11-2 and TRBJ1-1 gives the full variable domain: EAGVAQSPRYKIIEKRQSVAFWCNPISGHATLYWYQQILGQGPKLLIQFQNNGVVDDSQLPKDRFSAERLKGVDSTLKIQPAKLEDSAVYLCASGLGGQNTEAFFGQGTRLTVV.

The chain is built from TRBV15 and TRBJ2-1; 7 bases line up with TRBD2. This CDR3 comprises 14 residues. Germline CDR1 reads LNHNV; CDR2 reads YYDKDF (reference sequence). Trimming removed 4 bases from V and 3 bases from J; junction bases left unmatched: 3. Here the CDR3 reads CATSNGGDYNEQFF. The CDR3 DNA reads as TGTGCCACCAGCAATGGGGGGGACTACAATGAGCAGTTCTTC.

The chain recombines TRBV6-5 with TRBJ1-1; D might be TRBD1 (6 bases). The CDR3 loop spans 13 amino acids. V lost 5 bases and J 5 bases, leaving 12 bases between the germline ends. Germline values: CDR1 MNHEY, CDR2 SVGAGI. The CDR3 DNA follows: TGTGCCAGCAGTAAGGGGGAGCGTACTGAAGCTTTCTTT. Residues: CASSKGERTEAFF.

This chain connects TRBV5-6 to TRBJ1-3; D remains ambiguous. CDR1 is SGHDT and CDR2 is YYEEEE in the germline V gene. CDR3 size: 16 residues. V was clipped by 4 bases and J by 0 bases, with 14 bases between them. CDR3 in amino acids: CASSPGPRDSGNTIYF. For the CDR3, the DNA is TGTGCCAGCAGCCCAGGCCCCCGGGACTCTGGAAACACCATATATTTT.

J is TRBJ1-2 and V is TRBV6-5, with a weak D call TRBD1 (6 bases). The CDR3 consists of 14 residues. Germline V gene sequence: CDR1 MNHEY, CDR2 SVGAGI. Trimming pared 9 bases from V and 1 base from J, leaving 15 bases between. The chain's CDR3 is CASLSGQNNYGYTF. The CDR3, as DNA: TGTGCCAGTTTATCGGGACAAAATAACTATGGCTACACCTTC.

The CDR3 here is CASSYGGNYGYTF. DNA of the CDR3: TGTGCCAGCAGTTATGGGGGGAACTATGGCTACACCTTC. The genes are TRBV6-5 and TRBJ1-2, with D perhaps matching TRBD1 (5 bases). CDR1 is MNHEY, CDR2 SVGAGI, per germline. The V end lost 3 bases, the J end lost 2 bases, and 7 bases lay between the germline ends. The CDR3 has 13 amino acids.

The gene calls are TRBV7-6 and TRBJ2-1; 8 nucleotides match TRBD1. The germline V gene has CDR1 SGHVS and CDR2 FNYEAQ. V gave up 3 bases and J gave up 5 bases; unmatched junction bases: 6. This CDR3 spans 15 amino acids. For the CDR3, the DNA is TGTGCCAGCAGCTTTCCAGGGACAGGACACAATGAGCAGTTCTTC. Protein: CASSFPGTGHNEQFF.

This chain connects TRBV5-1 to TRBJ2-5; TRBD2 aligns across 12 bases. The CDR3 is 15 residues long. With V trimmed by 4 bases and J by 2 bases, 3 bases remained unmatched. Per the germline V gene, CDR1 is SGHRS and CDR2 is YFSETQ. The CDR3 region is CASSRTSGVQETQYF. The DNA for the CDR3 is TGCGCCAGCAGCCGGACTAGCGGGGTACAAGAGACCCAGTACTTC.

The rearrangement uses TRBV4-3 and TRBJ2-5, with D maybe TRBD2 (6 bases). The ends were cut back, 0 bases at V and 4 bases at J, with 12 bases in the middle. The germline V gene encodes CDR1 LGHNA and CDR2 YSLEER. This CDR3 is 15 amino acids long. The CDR3 reads CASSQDPAGRETQYF. The CDR3 nucleotides read TGCGCCAGCAGCCAAGATCCGGCGGGGAGAGAGACCCAGTACTTC.

The V call is TRBV4-1, the J call TRBJ2-7; 7 nucleotides match TRBD1. Germline trimming cut 3 bases from V and 3 bases from J; bases unmatched to any gene: 8. This CDR3 spans 15 amino acids. Looked up from germline, CDR1 is MGHRA and CDR2 is YSYEKL. The CDR3 here is CASSHSGGQFYEQYF. As DNA, the CDR3 is TGCGCCAGCAGCCACTCAGGGGGACAATTCTACGAGCAGTACTTC.

Only one count was recorded for this clone. V gene TRBV7-3 combines with J gene TRBJ1-6; 9 nucleotides line up with TRBD1. The V segment lost 6 bases and the J segment 9 bases; nucleotides outside the gene matches: 6. The CDR3 length is 14 residues. Germline CDR1 reads SGHTA; CDR2 reads FQGTGA. The CDR3 DNA reads TGTGCCAGCAGAGAACAGGGGGCGGGTTCACCCCTCCACTTT. Its protein product is CASREQGAGSPLHF.

The chain recombines TRBV3-1 (or the pseudogene TRBV3-2) with TRBJ1-1; D is uncertain. V lost 0 bases and J 5 bases, leaving 10 bases between the germline ends. Germline V gene data show CDR1 as LGHDT and CDR2 as YNNKEL (reference sequence). This CDR3 is 14 amino acids long. CDR3 DNA: TGTGCCAGCAGCCAAGACTACGCGGGAACTGAAGCTTTCTTT. Translating gives CASSQDYAGTEAFF.

The rearrangement uses TRBV11-2 and TRBJ1-2; 8 bases map to TRBD1. CDR1 is SGHAT and CDR2 is FQNNGV in the germline V gene. The CDR3 has 17 residues. J gave up 4 bases and V 5 bases, and 15 bases lay outside the gene matches. The CDR3, as DNA: TGTGCCAGCAGCCTACGACCTACGGGACAGGTGGGCTATGGCTACACCTTC. It yields the protein CASSLRPTGQVGYGYTF.